A single sample is the source of the 19 T cell receptor beta chains below, sequenced in a study of neurological immune-mediated disorders (dated by TCRdb to the late 2010s). Libraries came from 5' RACE. Sequencing was performed on an Illumina HiSeq 2500. TCRdb cleaned the public reads at Q25 with fastp, built clones with MiXCR and kept in-frame beta chains. Merged by CDR3 protein, the rows form single entries marked with the most common genes and DNA. The sample table holds about 59,000 distinct CDR3 sequences, of which 3% to 4% were seen once. The ten biggest clones cover more than 2% of the sample. The sequenced sample was PBMCs. The receptors here all came from a woman in her 50s with multiple sclerosis.

This clonotype was observed a single time. V is TRBV11-3 and J is TRBJ2-7; D call uncertain. CDR1 and CDR2 (germline): SGHNT, YENEEA. CDR3 size: 13 residues. The V end lost 1 base, the J end lost 3 bases, and 7 bases lay between the germline ends. CDR3 DNA: TGTGCCAGCAGCTTAGCGACGCTCTACGAGCAGTACTTC. This gives the protein CASSLATLYEQYF.

The table lists this clonotype with a few counts. The chain is built from TRBV6-2 or TRBV6-3 and TRBJ1-1; possibly TRBD1 for D (5 bases). The V and J ends lost 6 bases and 1 base respectively, with 12 bases between them. CDR3 length: 14 amino acids. Germline values: CDR1 MNHEY, CDR2 SVGEGT. The CDR3 sequence: CASREPGPNTEAFF. CDR3 nucleotides: TGTGCCAGCAGGGAACCGGGACCGAACACTGAAGCTTTCTTT.

This clonotype occurred many times. This chain uses TRBV12-5 with TRBJ1-2; 7 positions agree with TRBD1. Germline-derived CDR1 and CDR2 are LGHNT and FRNRAP. V shed 3 bases and J 4 bases; nucleotides not matched to a gene: 5. The CDR3 length is 14 residues. The CDR3 DNA follows: TGTGCTAGTGGTTTCTCACAGGGGACCTATGGCTACACCTTC. The encoded protein is CASGFSQGTYGYTF.

There are many counts of this clonotype. This chain links TRBV3-1 with TRBJ1-4; D might be TRBD1 (6 bases). The germline V gene encodes CDR1 LGHDT and CDR2 YNNKEL (reference sequence). The CDR3 sequence is 18 residues long. V was clipped by 2 bases and J by 5 bases, with 21 bases between them. The CDR3 sequence: CASSQRKLKGHLNEKLFF. The CDR3 DNA reads as TGTGCCAGCAGCCAAAGAAAACTGAAGGGACACCTGAATGAAAAACTGTTTTTT.

This clonotype was recorded only once. Just one base apart from a much larger clone, this may be a read error. V is TRBV6-2 or TRBV6-3 and J is TRBJ2-7; 7 bases align to TRBD1. CDR1 is MNHEY, CDR2 SVGEGT, per germline. The CDR3 extends over 14 amino acids. This CDR3 reads CANSSGTASYEQYF. CDR3 bases: TGTGCCAACAGTTCAGGGACAGCCTCCTACGAGCAGTACTTC.

This clonotype was detected ten times or more. The chain recombines TRBV27 with TRBJ2-5; TRBD2 is a possible D gene (5 bases). Germline CDR1 reads MNHEY; CDR2 reads SMNVEV (reference sequence). Trimming cost V 4 bases and J 5 bases, with 17 bases left between them. This CDR3 has 15 amino acids. CDR3 region: CASSSGGLLGETQYF. In DNA form, the CDR3 reads TGTGCCAGCAGTTCCGGCGGACTGTTGGGGGAGACCCAGTACTTC.

This clonotype was observed a handful of times. This clone may be a read error of a much larger clone one base away. V is TRBV7-2 and J is TRBJ1-2; D gene uncertain. The length of the CDR3 is 14 residues. Germline assignment: CDR1 SGHTA and CDR2 FQGNSA. Trimming pared 0 bases from V and 7 bases from J, leaving 12 bases between. The CDR3 DNA follows: TGTGCCAGCAGCTTAGCAGGAAAGGGCGGTGGCTACACCTTC. Amino acid sequence: CASSLAGKGGGYTF.

This clonotype was observed a handful of times. This sequence joins TRBV3-1 and TRBJ2-7, with D maybe TRBD1 (6 bases). V was clipped by 6 bases and J by 9 bases, with 24 bases between them. CDR1 is LGHDT and CDR2 is YNNKEL in the germline V gene (reference sequence). The CDR3 is made up of 15 amino acids. CDR3 sequence (DNA): TGTGCCAGCAGTCCAAACGATAAAGGGGGAGATGTGCAGTACTTC. Translated: CASSPNDKGGDVQYF.

At least ten counts were recorded for this clonotype. The gene calls are TRBV24-1 and TRBJ1-1, with TRBD1 identical over 8 bases. J lost 3 bases, V lost 4 bases, and 3 bases had no gene match. CDR3 length: 14 residues. CDR1 and CDR2 (germline): KGHDR, SFDVKD. CDR3 DNA: TGTGCCACCAGTGAAAACAGGGGGTACACTGAAGCTTTCTTT. Its protein product is CATSENRGYTEAFF.

In this sample, this clonotype turned up many times. CDR3 nucleotides: TGTGCCAGCAGCTTAGACCGAGACGAGCAGTACTTC. It yields the protein CASSLDRDEQYF. This chain connects TRBV7-2 to TRBJ2-7; no clear D gene. The CDR3 sequence is 12 residues long. Trimming stripped 1 base from V and 5 bases from J, with 6 bases between. Germline V gene data show CDR1 as SGHTA and CDR2 as FQGNSA.

The chain combines TRBV5-1 with TRBJ1-5; possible D gene TRBD1, 6 bases. CDR3 size: 14 residues. V lost 4 bases to trimming and J lost 2 bases, with 10 bases between them. Per the germline V gene, CDR1 is SGHRS and CDR2 is YFSETQ. CDR3 nucleotides: TGCGCCAGCAGCGCACAGGGCGGCAATCAGCCCCAGCATTTT. Amino acids: CASSAQGGNQPQHF.

This clonotype was picked up many times. This chain uses TRBV29-1 with TRBJ2-7; weak D call: TRBD2 (5 bases). The CDR3 is made up of 15 amino acids. Trimming pared 6 bases from V and 6 bases from J, leaving 24 bases between. Germline V gene data show CDR1 as SQVTM and CDR2 as ANQGSEA. The CDR3 spells CSVPNPGSLGGEQYF. Here the CDR3 DNA reads TGCAGCGTCCCCAACCCGGGATCCCTGGGTGGCGAGCAGTACTTC.

This clonotype was detected many times. The CDR3 spells CSVERSANTEAFF. The CDR3 DNA follows: TGCAGCGTTGAACGTTCAGCGAACACTGAAGCTTTCTTT. The chain has TRBV29-1 and TRBJ1-1; D call uncertain. The germline CDR1 and CDR2 sequences are SQVTM and ANQGSEA. The CDR3 is 13 residues long. V was cut by 2 bases and J by 1 base, with 8 bases left in between.

This clonotype occurred many times. The chain uses TRBV2 and TRBJ2-1; possible D gene TRBD2, 6 bases. The V end was cut by 11 bases, the J end by 5 bases, with 13 bases between. CDR1 and CDR2 (germline): SNHLY, FYNNEI. The CDR3 extends over 12 amino acids. DNA for the CDR3: TGTGCCGCGCGGGGTACCCACAATGAGCAGTTCTTC. It yields the protein CAARGTHNEQFF.

This clonotype was detected ten times or more. The chain couples TRBV20-1 to TRBJ1-1, with unresolved D. CDR3 size: 13 residues. V lost 1 base to trimming and J lost 2 bases, with 8 bases between them. Per the germline V gene, CDR1 is DFQATT and CDR2 is SNEGSKA (reference sequence). The CDR3 is CSARVGINTEAFF. The CDR3 DNA sequence: TGCAGTGCTAGAGTAGGAATAAACACTGAAGCTTTCTTT.

This clonotype was seen at least ten times. This chain uses TRBV12-3 or TRBV12-4 with TRBJ1-2, with D possibly being TRBD1 (6 bases). V was trimmed by 7 bases and J by 3 bases, leaving 9 bases between them. The CDR3 loop spans 12 amino acids. The CDR3 DNA follows: TGTGCCAGCAATGAGGGGGACTATGGCTACACCTTC. It codes for CASNEGDYGYTF.

This clonotype was seen at least ten times. This chain links TRBV11-2 with TRBJ2-2; D gene uncertain. Trimming took 5 bases from V and 4 from J, leaving 8 bases between them. Germline assignment: CDR1 SGHAT and CDR2 FQNNGV. This CDR3 has 13 residues. The CDR3 coding sequence is TGTGCCAGCAGCGACGTCTTCACCGGGGAGCTGTTTTTT. This translates into CASSDVFTGELFF.

This clonotype was recorded at least ten times. This chain joins TRBV25-1 and TRBJ1-4; TRBD1 matches 7 bases. This CDR3 contains 13 residues. V dropped 6 bases and J dropped 4; count of bases not matched to a gene: 2. The germline V gene encodes CDR1 MGHDK and CDR2 SYGVNS. CDR3 sequence: CASRDRNNEKLFF. DNA of the CDR3: TGTGCCAGCAGGGACAGGAATAATGAAAAACTGTTTTTT.

This clonotype was seen repeatedly, ten times or more. CDR3 region: CSARGLAEYEQYF. The CDR3 nucleotides read TGCAGTGCTAGGGGACTAGCGGAGTACGAGCAGTACTTC. The rearrangement links TRBV20-1 to TRBJ2-7; 11 nucleotides match TRBD2. The V gene end was trimmed by 3 bases and the J gene end by 4 bases; junction bases not matched to a gene: 2. The CDR3 runs 13 residues. Germline V CDR1 and CDR2: DFQATT, SNEGSKA (reference sequence).